These 2 T cell receptor beta chains were sequenced from one sample in a study of beta chain features in type 1 diabetes. Every bit of the isolated RNA underwent reverse transcription, so sequencing read expressed TCRB transcripts. Sequencing used immunoSEQ multiplex PCR; TCRdb keeps in-frame clones, though not all of them. The data contain 130,000 or so clones, around a tenth of them singletons. Source material: central memory CD4+ T cells from blood. Every receptor here comes from a man aged 18 to 30 in good health.

This clone was found a few times. This chain joins TRBV19 and TRBJ1-2, with 7 bases aligning to TRBD1. The CDR3 extends over 13 amino acids. The J segment lost 4 bases and the V segment lost 8 bases, leaving 7 bases of the junction unmatched. The germline gives CDR1 LNHDA, CDR2 SQIVND (reference sequence). CDR3 sequence (DNA): TGTGCCAGTGAGACGCAGGGGGTCTATGGCTACACCTTC. This sequence encodes CASETQGVYGYTF. Full variable domain (outside the CDR3, taken from reference TRBV19 and TRBJ1-2): DGGITQSPKYLFRKEGQNVTLSCEQNLNHDAMYWYRQDPGQGLRLIYYSQIVNDFQKGDIAEGYSVSREKKESFPLTVTSAQKNPTAFYLCASETQGVYGYTFGSGTRLTVV.

This chain uses TRBV7-9 with TRBJ1-1; TRBD1 matches 8 bases. The CDR3 totals 12 residues. Germline CDR1 and CDR2: SEHNR and FQNEAQ (reference sequence). V was clipped by 5 bases and J by 8 bases; unmatched bases: 4. CDR3 protein: CASSAGGREAFF. DNA for the CDR3: TGTGCCAGCAGCGCAGGGGGCCGGGAAGCTTTCTTT.